This is a list of T cell receptor beta chains from one sample in a study of sequential checkpoint blockade in melanoma. This table comes from immunoSEQ multiplex PCR, and its TCRdb copy is limited to in-frame clones, with some not included. Among about 29,000 clones listed, approximately 75% were seen once. The input for sequencing was CD8+ T cells sorted from blood (inferred from file names), taken from a patient given nivolumab and ipilimumab in sequence. The receptor set was obtained from a human donor with melanoma. Each CDR3 is given with its conserved first and last residue. The D gene is left open where the match is weak. The size entry is marked missing in some rows and otherwise reads once, few, many or a size class.

j_call clone_size d_call v_call cdr3_aa cdr3_nt
TRBJ1-1 few . TRBV18 CASSPENRRVMNTEAFF TGTGCCAGCTCACCAGAAAACCGGAGAGTGATGAACACTGAAGCTTTCTTT
TRBJ2-7 . TRBD2 TRBV5-5 CASSLGEGTSYEQYF TGTGCCAGCAGCTTGGGTGAGGGGACTAGCTACGAGCAGTACTTC
TRBJ2-1 . TRBD1 TRBV7-2 CASSLSGGEQFF TGTGCCAGCAGCTTATCAGGGGGAGAGCAGTTCTTC
TRBJ1-1 few . TRBV5-5 CASSQGRLEAFF TGTGCCAGCAGCCAGGGAAGGTTAGAGGCTTTCTTT
TRBJ1-2 . TRBD1 TRBV11-3 CASSLGQGAGGYTF TGTGCCAGCAGCTTGGGACAGGGGGCTGGGGGCTACACCTTC
TRBJ1-2 . . TRBV9 CASSEWEGYGYTF TGTGCCAGCAGCGAGTGGGAGGGGTATGGCTACACCTTC
TRBJ2-7 . . TRBV6-1 CASSGRVGGFTYEQYF TGTGCCAGCAGTGGTAGGGTCGGAGGGTTCACCTACGAGCAGTACTTC
TRBJ1-1 . TRBD1 TRBV19 CASSSGGYLNTEAFF TGTGCCAGTAGTTCAGGGGGTTATTTAAACACTGAAGCTTTCTTT
TRBJ2-3 medium-sized . TRBV9 CASSAGGGPDTQYF TGTGCCAGCAGCGCTGGAGGAGGCCCAGATACGCAGTATTTT
TRBJ1-2 few . TRBV30 CAWSLSGGYGYTF TGTGCCTGGAGTTTAAGCGGGGGCTATGGCTACACCTTC
TRBJ2-2 . . TRBV15 CATSRDREAGELFF TGTGCCACCAGCAGAGATAGAGAAGCCGGGGAGCTGTTTTTT
TRBJ2-2 . . TRBV4-1 CASSPGERTGELFF TGCGCCAGCAGTCCGGGGGAGAGGACCGGGGAGCTGTTTTTT
TRBJ2-5 . TRBD2 TRBV18 CASSPVDYRLAEETQYF TGTGCCAGCTCACCAGTGGATTATCGACTAGCGGAAGAGACCCAGTACTTC
TRBJ2-5 . . TRBV9 CASSPQGEGETQYF TGTGCCAGCAGCCCCCAGGGCGAAGGGGAGACCCAGTACTTC
TRBJ2-7 . . TRBV5-4 CASSLSWDTYEQYF TGTGCCAGCAGCTTGTCTTGGGACACCTACGAGCAGTACTTC
TRBJ1-2 few . TRBV19 CASWRGLEGYTF TGTGCCAGTTGGAGGGGTCTTGAAGGCTACACCTTC
TRBJ1-2 . . TRBV11-2 CASSPRVGSGYTF TGTGCCAGCAGCCCCAGGGTGGGGTCTGGCTACACCTTC
TRBJ2-7 . . TRBV4-3 CASSQTREPSYEQYF TGCGCCAGCAGCCAAACCAGGGAACCCTCCTACGAGCAGTACTTC
TRBJ1-2 . . TRBV5-5 CASSLVSYTF TGTGCCAGCAGTCTTGTATCCTACACCTTC
TRBJ1-6 . . TRBV9 CASSVSRDTNNSPLHF TGTGCCAGCAGCGTATCACGGGACACTAATAATTCACCCCTCCACTTT
TRBJ2-7 . TRBD2 TRBV25-1 CASSESSGGIYEQYF TGTGCCAGCAGTGAATCCAGCGGGGGGATTTACGAGCAGTACTTC
TRBJ2-3 . . TRBV28 CASSFRGAIDTQYF TGTGCCAGCAGTTTCAGGGGGGCCATCGATACGCAGTATTTT
TRBJ2-2 . . TRBV19 CASSMTRVIGTGELFF TGTGCCAGTAGTATGACCAGGGTGATTGGCACCGGGGAGCTGTTTTTT
TRBJ2-1 few TRBD2 TRBV7-9 CARDRASGGQSYNEQFF TGTGCCAGGGACAGGGCTAGCGGGGGCCAATCTTACAATGAGCAGTTCTTC
TRBJ2-1 . . TRBV5-1 CASSLGQGRSSYNEQFF TGCGCCAGCAGCTTGGGGCAGGGCAGGAGCTCCTACAATGAGCAGTTCTTC
TRBJ2-5 . TRBD2 TRBV27 CASSPEVGASGGERETQYF TGTGCCAGCAGTCCAGAGGTCGGGGCTAGCGGAGGGGAGAGGGAGACCCAGTACTTC
TRBJ1-5 . TRBD1 TRBV4-2 CASSQDPGTANQPQHF TGTGCCAGCAGCCAAGACCCCGGGACAGCCAATCAGCCCCAGCATTTT
TRBJ1-1 . . TRBV7-8 CASTLLNTEAFF TGTGCCAGCACCCTACTGAACACTGAAGCTTTCTTT
TRBJ2-1 . TRBD1 TRBV4-3 CASSQGGTGVRNEQFF TGCGCCAGCAGCCAAGGCGGGACAGGGGTTAGAAATGAGCAGTTCTTC
TRBJ2-7 . . TRBV5-6 CASSLVTGPSYEQYF TGTGCCAGCAGCTTGGTGACAGGACCGTCTTACGAGCAGTACTTC
TRBJ2-7 . TRBD1 TRBV19 CASSSGTGGYEQYF TGTGCCAGTTCCTCTGGGACAGGGGGCTACGAGCAGTACTTC
TRBJ2-2 . . TRBV11-3 CASSWGIRGGELFF TGTGCCAGCAGCTGGGGAATACGGGGCGGGGAGCTGTTTTTT
TRBJ2-3 . TRBD2 TRBV6-4 CASSDSGGGKADTQYF TGTGCCAGCAGTGACTCCGGCGGGGGGAAGGCAGATACGCAGTATTTT
TRBJ1-2 . TRBD1 TRBV9 CASSPGGLKGYTF TGTGCCAGCAGCCCAGGGGGACTCAAAGGCTACACCTTC
TRBJ2-7 . TRBD1 TRBV19 CASRNWDRGPDEQYF TGTGCCAGTCGAAACTGGGACAGGGGTCCGGACGAGCAGTACTTC
TRBJ2-5 . . TRBV5-4 CASRDDPQGGETQYF TGTGCCAGCAGGGACGATCCACAGGGGGGGGAGACCCAGTACTTC
TRBJ2-7 few . TRBV6-5 CASSYSSSLPGEQYF TGTGCCAGCAGTTACTCCTCCTCACTCCCCGGGGAGCAGTACTTC
TRBJ2-3 . TRBD2 TRBV9 CASSDLSGGATDTQYF TGTGCCAGCAGCGACCTTAGCGGGGGGGCAACAGATACGCAGTATTTT
TRBJ2-7 . . TRBV5-1 CASSLTGYEQYF TGCGCCAGCAGCTTAACAGGTTACGAGCAGTACTTC
TRBJ2-4 . . TRBV5-6 CASSSEAKNIQYF TGTGCCAGCAGCTCGGAGGCGAAAAACATTCAGTACTTC
TRBJ2-1 . . TRBV27 CASRNGEYDPYNEQFF TGTGCCAGCAGAAACGGGGAATACGATCCCTACAATGAGCAGTTCTTC
TRBJ1-2 once . TRBV9 CASSPGTSKPNYGYTF TGTGCCAGCAGCCCTGGGACATCGAAGCCCAACTATGGCTACACCTTC
TRBJ1-3 . . TRBV18 CASLLQGYSGNTIYF TGTGCCAGCTTACTACAGGGCTACTCTGGAAACACCATATATTTT
TRBJ2-1 few TRBD1 TRBV29-1 CSTNSVQGINEQFF TGCAGTACCAACTCGGTACAGGGGATAAATGAGCAGTTCTTC
TRBJ2-7 . . TRBV7-9 CASSSTALAVYEQYF TGTGCCAGCAGCTCTACCGCACTAGCCGTCTACGAGCAGTACTTC
TRBJ2-5 . TRBD2 TRBV7-8 CASSLLAGAIQETQYF TGTGCCAGCAGCTTACTAGCGGGGGCCATCCAAGAGACCCAGTACTTC
TRBJ2-1 . TRBD2 TRBV7-3 CASSPSGGYNEQFF TGTGCCAGCAGTCCTAGCGGGGGATACAATGAGCAGTTCTTC
TRBJ1-5 . . TRBV27 CASSLGPFQPQHF TGTGCCAGCAGTTTGGGGCCATTTCAGCCCCAGCATTTT
TRBJ2-3 . . TRBV2 CASGTTSGTDTQYF TGTGCCAGCGGCACCACGTCTGGCACAGATACGCAGTATTTT
TRBJ2-7 . TRBD1 TRBV2 CASSEALQRTGFYEQYF TGTGCCAGCAGTGAAGCGCTTCAAAGGACAGGCTTCTACGAGCAGTACTTC
TRBJ2-1 . . TRBV9 CASSVDTGRDNEQFF TGTGCCAGCAGCGTCGATACAGGGAGGGACAATGAGCAGTTCTTC
TRBJ2-7 . TRBD2 TRBV5-4 CASSLLSGGTYEQYF TGTGCCAGCAGCTTGCTTAGCGGGGGAACCTACGAGCAGTACTTC
TRBJ2-7 few TRBD1 TRBV7-6 CASSRSTGAEQYF TGTGCCAGCAGCCGTAGCACAGGGGCCGAGCAGTACTTC
TRBJ1-6 . TRBD1 TRBV5-6 CASSSPQSTGASPLHF TGTGCCAGCAGCTCGCCACAGTCGACAGGGGCTTCACCCCTCCACTTT
TRBJ2-3 . . TRBV28 CASSLAGTFTDTQYF TGTGCCAGCAGTTTAGCGGGGACGTTCACAGATACGCAGTATTTT